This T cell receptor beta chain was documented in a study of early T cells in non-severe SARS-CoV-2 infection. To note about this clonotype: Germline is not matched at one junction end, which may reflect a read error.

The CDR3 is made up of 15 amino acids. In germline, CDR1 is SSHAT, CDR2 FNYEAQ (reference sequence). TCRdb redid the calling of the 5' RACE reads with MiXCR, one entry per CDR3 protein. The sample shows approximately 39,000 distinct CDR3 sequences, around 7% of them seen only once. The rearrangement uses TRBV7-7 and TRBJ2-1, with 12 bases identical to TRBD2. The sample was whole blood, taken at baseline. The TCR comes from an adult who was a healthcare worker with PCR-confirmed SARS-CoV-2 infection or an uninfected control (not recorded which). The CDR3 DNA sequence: TGTGCTAGCAGCTTCGGACTAGCGGGATACAATGAGCAGTTCTTC. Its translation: CASSFGLAGYNEQFF.